Listed below are T cell receptor beta chains from one sample, sequenced in a study of spatial heterogeneity in lung cancer. TCRdb independently ran MiXCR on the 5' RACE reads; one entry per CDR3 protein. The sample carries some 2,900 distinct CDR3 sequences, roughly 18% recorded once. The input for sequencing was normal lung tissue next to the tumor, taken at surgery. All receptors come from a male donor with early-stage non-small cell lung cancer. CDR3s include the opening cysteine and the closing phenylalanine or tryptophan. A D gene is named only where the DNA matches it firmly. Not all rows give a size; the values are once, few, many and, for expanded clones, a class.

CASSLRANTEAFF	TGTGCCAGCAGCTTAAGGGCGAACACTGAAGCTTTCTTT	medium-sized	-	TRBV7-2	TRBJ1-1
CASSAGTDTQYF	TGTGCCAGCAGTGCGGGTACAGATACGCAGTATTTT	-	-	TRBV2	TRBJ2-3
CAISDAREGGADTQYF	TGTGCCATCAGTGATGCCCGAGAGGGGGGGGCAGATACGCAGTATTTT	-	-	TRBV10-3	TRBJ2-3
CASSERHNTEAFF	TGCGCCAGCAGTGAGCGACACAACACTGAAGCTTTCTTT	medium-sized	-	TRBV10-1	TRBJ1-1
CASSLWAGQTRDEQYF	TGTGCCAGCAGTTTATGGGCTGGACAGACCCGCGACGAGCAGTACTTC	medium-sized	-	TRBV28	TRBJ2-7
CSARVLGHTSSSYEQYF	TGCAGTGCTAGAGTACTAGGACATACATCGAGCTCCTACGAGCAGTACTTC	medium-sized	-	TRBV20-1	TRBJ2-7
CASDKGARGPNTEAFF	TGTGCCAGCGACAAAGGAGCACGGGGCCCTAACACTGAAGCTTTCTTT	-	-	TRBV6-5	TRBJ1-1
CSAGDRAQETQYF	TGCAGCGCCGGGGACCGGGCGCAAGAGACCCAGTACTTC	medium-sized	-	TRBV29-1	TRBJ2-5
CASRPTSSTDTQYF	TGTGCCAGCAGACCGACTAGCAGCACAGATACGCAGTATTTT	medium-sized	TRBD2	TRBV6-2/TRBV6-3	TRBJ2-3
CASSASGTGGYDEQFF	TGTGCCAGCAGTGCCTCCGGGACAGGGGGTTATGATGAGCAGTTCTTC	-	TRBD1	TRBV6-4	TRBJ2-1
CSARVQLEAFF	TGCAGTGCTAGAGTACAGTTGGAGGCTTTCTTT	few	-	TRBV20-1	TRBJ1-1
CASSLGTDYYNEQFF	TGTGCCAGCAGCTTAGGGACAGATTACTACAATGAGCAGTTCTTC	large	-	TRBV11-2	TRBJ2-1
CASSARTSGATQETQYF	TGCGCCAGCAGCGCCCGGACTAGCGGAGCTACCCAAGAGACCCAGTACTTC	medium-sized	TRBD2	TRBV4-1	TRBJ2-5
CASSLAGAVSYNEQFF	TGTGCCAGCAGCTTAGCGGGGGCGGTATCGTACAATGAGCAGTTCTTC	-	-	TRBV7-2	TRBJ2-1
CASSEAGDRNEKLFF	TGTGCCAGCAGTGAAGCTGGGGACCGAAATGAAAAACTGTTTTTT	medium-sized	-	TRBV2	TRBJ1-4
CASSIIQGNTEAFF	TGTGCCAGCAGTATAATTCAGGGAAACACTGAAGCTTTCTTT	-	-	TRBV28	TRBJ1-1
CASSFSGGTDTQYF	TGTGCCAGCAGCTTTTCGGGGGGCACAGATACGCAGTATTTT	few	-	TRBV7-9	TRBJ2-3
CSVRGGQETQYF	TGCAGCGTTCGGGGGGGCCAAGAGACCCAGTACTTC	medium-sized	TRBD2	TRBV29-1	TRBJ2-5
CSATPGPQNRQYF	TGCAGTGCAACCCCCGGGCCCCAGAATCGGCAGTACTTC	-	-	TRBV20-1	TRBJ2-7